These 8 T cell receptor beta chains share one sample of origin, sequenced in a study of blood T cell repertoires in COVID-19. The data were produced by immunoSEQ multiplex PCR, yet TCRdb's version contains in-frame clones alone and is incomplete. The top ten clones hold roughly 4.7% of a sample with about 110,000 clones, 80% of them seen once. Sequencing was done on a sample of peripheral blood. These receptor sequences come from a human donor in a cohort sampled during active or convalescent COVID-19.

The rearrangement links TRBV27 to TRBJ1-4; D is perhaps TRBD1 (5 bases). V gave up 2 bases and J gave up 3 bases, with 7 bases separating them. CDR3 length equals 14 residues. From germline, CDR1 is MNHEY and CDR2 SMNVEV (reference sequence). The CDR3 coding sequence is TGTGCCAGCAGTTTACGGGGGGCTAATGAAAAACTGTTTTTT. It yields the protein CASSLRGANEKLFF.

The chain is built from TRBV19 and TRBJ1-5; perhaps TRBD1 as D (6 bases). V shed 3 bases and J shed 3 bases, with 9 bases lying between them. The germline V gene encodes CDR1 LNHDA and CDR2 SQIVND (reference sequence). The CDR3 contains 14 residues. The CDR3 sequence: CASSMTGANQPQHF. In nucleotides, the CDR3 is TGTGCCAGTAGTATGACAGGAGCCAATCAGCCCCAGCATTTT. The whole variable domain, filled in from reference TRBV19 and TRBJ1-5, reads DGGITQSPKYLFRKEGQNVTLSCEQNLNHDAMYWYRQDPGQGLRLIYYSQIVNDFQKGDIAEGYSVSREKKESFPLTVTSAQKNPTAFYLCASSMTGANQPQHFGDGTRLSIL.

The genes are TRBV10-3 and TRBJ2-3; perhaps TRBD2 as D (5 bases). V was cut by 5 bases and J by 0 bases, with 12 bases left in between. Germline V gene sequence: CDR1 ENHRY, CDR2 SYGVKD. The CDR3 is 15 residues long. The DNA of the CDR3 is TGTGCCATCAGTCGAACGGGGAGTAGCACAGATACGCAGTATTTT. It translates to CAISRTGSSTDTQYF.

The gene calls are TRBV18 and TRBJ1-4; the D is unclear. Trimming took off 8 bases at V and 9 bases at J, with 19 bases between the two ends. Germline V gives CDR1 KGHSH, CDR2 LQKENI. The CDR3 consists of 14 residues. CDR3 residues: CASKAKTLNKKLFF. CDR3 sequence (DNA): TGTGCCAGCAAAGCCAAGACACTCAACAAAAAACTGTTTTTT.

The chain employs TRBV6-4 and TRBJ2-2; possible D gene TRBD1, 6 bases. The length of the CDR3 is 14 residues. Per germline, CDR1 MRHNA and CDR2 SNTAGT. Trimming removed 6 bases from V and 3 bases from J, with 11 bases in between. CDR3 loop: CASSRDTHTGELFF. The CDR3 coding sequence is TGTGCCAGCAGCCGGGACACCCACACCGGGGAGCTGTTTTTT.

This clone was seen just once. This chain connects TRBV7-2 to TRBJ1-1; D uncertain. Trimming removed 5 bases at V and 7 bases at J, with 17 bases between. This CDR3 comprises 14 residues. CDR1 and CDR2 from the germline V gene are SGHTA and FQGNSA. The CDR3 bases are TGTGCCAGCAGCCTCCTCGTGGGCTTGGGTGAAGCTTTCTTT. This gives the protein CASSLLVGLGEAFF.

This clone was detected a few times. V usage is TRBV4-1 and J usage is TRBJ1-5; 7 bases agree with TRBD1. The germline CDR1 and CDR2 sequences are MGHRA and YSYEKL. The CDR3 sequence is 15 residues long. V lost 1 base, J lost 2 bases, and 2 bases stayed unmatched. DNA of the CDR3: TGCGCCAGCAGCCAAGGGGACAGCCGCAATCAGCCCCAGCATTTT. This gives the protein CASSQGDSRNQPQHF.

This clone occurred once. The J gene is TRBJ1-5, the V gene TRBV28, with TRBD1 matching 8 bases. The length of the CDR3 is 18 residues. J was trimmed by 3 bases and V by 5 bases; bases with no gene match: 15. CDR1 is MDHEN, CDR2 SYDVKM, per germline. CDR3 protein: CASSPTGTGRGVNQPQHF. For the CDR3, the DNA is TGTGCCAGCAGTCCTACCGGGACAGGACGGGGGGTCAATCAGCCCCAGCATTTT.